This is a list of T cell receptor beta chains from one sample in a study of blood T cell repertoires in COVID-19. Libraries were prepared by immunoSEQ multiplex PCR; TCRdb keeps only in-frame clonotypes and omits some of them. The sample holds a few hundred thousand clones, 85% to 90% seen once. Sequencing input: PBMCs or T cells enriched from blood (not recorded which). The source of these receptors is a woman between 18 and 30 years old who had recovered from COVID-19. The CDR3 runs from the conserved cysteine through the conserved F or W. A D gene is named only where the DNA matches it firmly. The listing skips clone size in some rows; elsewhere it reads once, few, many or a size class.

D	V	J	size	DNA	CDR3
TRBD2	TRBV4-1	TRBJ2-5	.	TGCGCCAGCAGCCAAATTGGCGGGAGCCTCGAGACCCAGTACTTC	CASSQIGGSLETQYF
TRBD2	TRBV4-1	TRBJ2-1	.	TGCGCCAGCAGCCCTAGCGGGGGCTCCTACAATGAGCAGTTCTTC	CASSPSGGSYNEQFF
TRBD2	TRBV5-1	TRBJ2-3	.	TGCGCCAGCAGCCTTGGCGCGGGGGGCACAGATACGCAGTATTTT	CASSLGAGGTDTQYF
.	TRBV19	TRBJ1-1	.	TGTGCCAGTAGTATAATGAGTAACACTGAAGCTTTCTTT	CASSIMSNTEAFF
TRBD1	TRBV11-3	TRBJ2-7	.	TGTGCCAGCAGCTTTCCCAGGGGGCGCCCCTACTACGAGCAGTACTTC	CASSFPRGRPYYEQYF
.	TRBV18	TRBJ2-5	.	TGTGCCAGCTCACCAAGGCAGGTTCACGGGGGAGAGACCCAGTACTTC	CASSPRQVHGGETQYF
TRBD1	TRBV19	TRBJ1-2	.	TGTGCCAGTAGTATGATCGACAGGGGCGCCGGTGGCTACACCTTC	CASSMIDRGAGGYTF
TRBD1	TRBV7-9	TRBJ1-1	.	TGTGCCAGCAGCTTAGGACAGGGAGGTAAAGCTTTCTTT	CASSLGQGGKAFF
.	TRBV9	TRBJ1-3	.	TGTGCCAGCAGCGCTGACACGATGCAGAGCTCTGGAAACACCATATATTTT	CASSADTMQSSGNTIYF
TRBD1	TRBV19	TRBJ1-5	few	TGTGCCAGTAGTGTAACAGGGGGCGCAGATCAGCCCCAGCATTTT	CASSVTGGADQPQHF
TRBD1	TRBV23-1	TRBJ2-1	.	TGCGCCAGCAGTCTAATTGACTGGGACAGGGGATCTCGGGATGAGCAGTTCTTC	CASSLIDWDRGSRDEQFF
.	TRBV7-3	TRBJ1-2	.	TGTGCCAGCAGTCCCGACGGGAGCACCCCCTATGGCTACACCTTC	CASSPDGSTPYGYTF
TRBD1	TRBV30	TRBJ1-3	few	TGTGCCTGGGATGAAGGACAGGGGAGAAACACCATATATTTT	CAWDEGQGRNTIYF
TRBD1	TRBV3-1/TRBV3-2	TRBJ1-4	.	TGTGCCAGCAGCCACAACAGGGGGGGCAATGAAAAACTGTTTTTT	CASSHNRGGNEKLFF
.	TRBV5-6	TRBJ1-6	.	TGTGCCAGCAGCTTTAGGGGGGGCGGTAATTCACCCCTCCACTTT	CASSFRGGGNSPLHF
.	TRBV28	TRBJ1-1	.	TGTGCCACCTCCGGGTCGGGGGACACTGAAGCTTTCTTT	CATSGSGDTEAFF
TRBD1	TRBV7-6	TRBJ1-1	.	TGTGCCAGCAGCCAACAGGGGGTCCCATCCACTGAAGCTTTCTTT	CASSQQGVPSTEAFF
TRBD2	TRBV7-9	TRBJ2-5	.	TGTGCCAGCAGCTCCCTAGCGGGGGGACAAGAGACCCAGTACTTC	CASSSLAGGQETQYF
.	TRBV5-1	TRBJ1-2	.	TGCGCCAGCAGCTTCGGCCAGGGGAGTTACTATGGCTACACCTTC	CASSFGQGSYYGYTF
TRBD2	TRBV19	TRBJ2-7	.	TGTGCCAGTAGTCCTCTAGCGGGGAGCTCCTACGAGCAGTACTTC	CASSPLAGSSYEQYF
.	TRBV18	TRBJ2-7	.	TGTGCCAGCTCCCCAGGGAGCTCCAGCTCCTACGAGCAGTACTTC	CASSPGSSSSYEQYF
.	TRBV18	TRBJ2-7	.	TGTGCCAGCTCACTCGGACAGTCATCCTACGAGCAGTACTTC	CASSLGQSSYEQYF
.	TRBV9	TRBJ1-2	.	TGTGCCAGCACCCGGGGGGGGGCAAACTATGGCTACACCTTC	CASTRGGANYGYTF
.	TRBV6-5	TRBJ1-1	.	TGTGCCAGCAGGGTAGCACCGAACACTGAAGCTTTCTTT	CASRVAPNTEAFF
TRBD1	TRBV24-1	TRBJ2-3	.	TGTGCCACCAGTGACCCGGGACAGGGAGCAGATACGCAGTATTTT	CATSDPGQGADTQYF
.	TRBV12-3/TRBV12-4	TRBJ1-2	.	TGTGCCAGCAGTTTTGGCAGATCAGGAGGCTACACCTTC	CASSFGRSGGYTF
.	TRBV30	TRBJ2-2	.	TGTGCCTGGAGTTGGGGCTTCGGGGAGCTGTTTTTT	CAWSWGFGELFF
.	TRBV13	TRBJ1-6	.	TGTGCCAGCAGCTCGCCACTTAAACCCCTCCACTTT	CASSSPLKPLHF
TRBD1	TRBV28	TRBJ2-4	few	TGTGCCAGCAGTTTGACAGGGAAAAACATTCAGTACTTC	CASSLTGKNIQYF
TRBD2	TRBV12-3/TRBV12-4	TRBJ2-1	.	TGTGCCAGCAGTATTCCGGGACTAGCAGAGCAGTTCTTC	CASSIPGLAEQFF
.	TRBV25-1	TRBJ2-3	.	TGTGCCAGCAGCTTGCGGAAAAGCGTTGGCACAGATACGCAGTATTTT	CASSLRKSVGTDTQYF
.	TRBV6-1	TRBJ2-7	.	TGTGCCAGCAGTGAGCCCGGGGGGCATTTTCTTGAGCCGTTCTCCTACGAGCAGTACTTC	CASSEPGGHFLEPFSYEQYF
TRBD1	TRBV19	TRBJ2-5	.	TGTGCCAGTAGTGTTACAGGGGGCGAACAGACCCAGTACTTC	CASSVTGGEQTQYF
TRBD1	TRBV10-3	TRBJ1-2	.	TGTGCCATCAGTGACCGGGACAGGGGCTCCTATGGCTACACCTTC	CAISDRDRGSYGYTF
.	TRBV27	TRBJ1-4	.	TGTGCCAGCAGTTTTGGAGCTACAACTAATGAAAAACTGTTTTTT	CASSFGATTNEKLFF
.	TRBV11-2	TRBJ1-1	.	TGTGCCAGCAGCTCAAGGACAGTGAACACTGAAGCTTTCTTT	CASSSRTVNTEAFF